These 10 T cell receptor beta chains share one sample of origin, sequenced in a study of T cell changes during pregnancy in multiple sclerosis. Here immunoSEQ multiplex PCR was the method, and the copy in TCRdb shows in-frame clones only, minus some. The sample carries some 71,000 clones, roughly nine tenths recorded once. Source: CD4+ T cells from peripheral blood mononuclear cells, taken in the third trimester of pregnancy. The receptors stem from a female donor in good health, enrolled as a control in a pregnancy study.

This chain links TRBV5-1 with TRBJ2-2; 8 bases are a match to TRBD1. V lost 4 bases to trimming and J lost 3 bases; unmatched junction nucleotides: 8. CDR3 size: 16 residues. Germline loops: CDR1 SGHRS, CDR2 YFSETQ. CDR3 in DNA: TGCGCCAGCAGCCCCGGCAGGGGGCTCGACACCGGGGAGCTGTTTTTT. Translation: CASSPGRGLDTGELFF. Variable domain in full (rest from reference TRBV5-1 and TRBJ2-2): KAGVTQTPRYLIKTRGQQVTLSCSPISGHRSVSWYQQTPGQGLQFLFEYFSETQRNKGNFPGRFSGRQFSNSRSEMNVSTLELGDSALYLCASSPGRGLDTGELFFGEGSRLTVL.

This rearrangement joins TRBV4-3 to TRBJ1-1; D unclear. V was clipped by 0 bases and J by 10 bases, with 12 bases between them. CDR3 length: 13 amino acids. Germline V gene sequence: CDR1 LGHNA, CDR2 YSLEER. CDR3 loop: CASSQESSSGAFF. CDR3 nucleotide sequence: TGCGCCAGCAGCCAAGAATCGTCTTCAGGAGCTTTCTTT.

The V call is TRBV10-3, the J call TRBJ2-1; the match to TRBD2 covers 8 bases. V was pared by 10 bases and J by 4 bases, with 15 bases of the junction left unmatched. CDR1 and CDR2 (germline): ENHRY, SYGVKD. The CDR3 runs 16 residues. CDR3 coding DNA: TGTGCCACCACCGACGTCCGGGGGGGCAGGTACAATGAGCAGTTCTTC. Translating it yields CATTDVRGGRYNEQFF.

This clone was detected once. This chain joins TRBV7-2 and TRBJ1-1; 10 bases map to TRBD1. CDR3 size: 15 residues. Germline V gives CDR1 SGHTA, CDR2 FQGNSA. After removal of 4 bases from V and 5 bases from J, the junction contained 7 bases not matched to a gene. CDR3 residues: CASSSGQGGRTEAFF. The CDR3 DNA follows: TGTGCCAGCAGCTCCGGACAGGGGGGGAGAACTGAAGCTTTCTTT.

The rearrangement links TRBV10-3 to TRBJ1-2, with TRBD1 matching over 8 bases. Germline CDR1 reads ENHRY; CDR2 reads SYGVKD. The CDR3 runs 14 residues. V gave up 4 bases and J gave up 5 bases; unmatched junction bases: 6. The CDR3 sequence: CAISGRDRTYGYTF. CDR3 sequence (DNA): TGTGCCATCAGTGGCCGGGACAGGACATATGGCTACACCTTC.

V gene TRBV18 combines with J gene TRBJ1-2; TRBD1 aligns across 8 bases. V lost 0 bases and J lost 4; bases outside the gene matches: 10. The CDR3 covers 17 residues. Germline V gene data show CDR1 as KGHSH and CDR2 as LQKENI. The CDR3 protein is CASSPPRTGSSGYGYTF. CDR3 in DNA: TGTGCCAGCTCACCACCGAGGACAGGGTCCAGTGGCTATGGCTACACCTTC.

The chain recombines TRBV7-9 with TRBJ2-2; 7 nucleotides match TRBD1. The junction had 4 bases not matched to a gene; V was cut back by 5 bases and J by 7 bases. CDR3 size: 13 residues. Germline V gives CDR1 SEHNR, CDR2 FQNEAQ (reference sequence). The DNA for the CDR3 is TGTGCCAGCAGCACGACAGGGATCGGGGAGCTGTTTTTT. Protein: CASSTTGIGELFF.

The chain links TRBV5-1 to TRBJ2-1; 9 bases are shared with TRBD1. The length of the CDR3 is 15 residues. V dropped 3 bases and J dropped 2; count of bases not matched to a gene: 3. Germline CDR1 SGHRS, CDR2 YFSETQ. The chain's CDR3 is CASSSDRGTYNEQFF. Written as DNA, the CDR3 is TGCGCCAGCAGCTCAGACAGGGGGACCTACAATGAGCAGTTCTTC.

DNA of the CDR3: TGTGCCAGCAGTGAATTATACTCGGGTCAGACTGAAGCTTTCTTT. Amino acid sequence: CASSELYSGQTEAFF. The rearrangement uses TRBV25-1 and TRBJ1-1; D ambiguous. This CDR3 spans 15 amino acids. Per germline, CDR1 MGHDK and CDR2 SYGVNS. Deletions cut 1 base from V and 5 bases from J, with 14 bases between.

This chain connects TRBV11-2 to TRBJ1-5; D might be TRBD1 (5 bases). This CDR3 is 15 amino acids long. V lost 1 base to trimming and J lost 3 bases, with 10 bases between them. Germline V CDR1 and CDR2: SGHAT, FQNNGV. This CDR3 reads CASSLVGGNNQPQHF. The CDR3 nucleotides are TGTGCCAGCAGCTTAGTGGGGGGGAACAATCAGCCCCAGCATTTT.